This T cell receptor beta chain came from a study of blood T cell repertoires in COVID-19 (dated by TCRdb to 2020 to 2022). Some background on the complete study: The collaborator samples originated in the United States, Italy and Spain and spanned the acute and convalescent phases of COVID-19. The repertoires were made available in a free public database intended to serve as a resource for research on the immune response to SARS-CoV-2. The prospective study material was composed of cDNA or gDNA derived from T cells, B-cell-depleted T cells, or PBMCs. Samples were obtained from the ongoing ImmuneRACE study (first 160 participants) and from 1,200 or so subjects provided by 6 global collaborators. Subjects who had been exposed to COVID-19, were actively infected with it, or had recovered from it provided the deeply sampled blood TCRbeta repertoires that made up the dataset. The sample metadata nearly always contained a de-identified subject ID, COVID-19 status, age in years and sex. HLA class I and class II types, where available, came from metadata supplied by the sample provider rather than from assay-based typing.

The CDR3 covers 11 residues, taking in both the cysteine and the phenylalanine. Just the 33-base CDR3 DNA is kept, in frame starting at base 1. Via the germline V gene (reference sequence), CDR1 is SGHNT and CDR2 YYREEE. The germline V end is reduced by 10 bases and the J end by 6 bases; junction bases left unmatched: 7. TCRbeta CDR3 regions were amplified from genomic DNA using the immunoSEQ Assay, a bias-controlled multiplex PCR. Under the source paper's analysis protocol: The number of nucleated cells in each sample was estimated by amplification of reference gene primers within the assay. Sequence reads were collapsed and filtered to measure the absolute abundance of every unique TCRbeta CDR3 rearrangement. For each sample, productive Simpson clonality was calculated by taking the square root of Simpson's diversity index across productive rearrangements. TCRdb took this table from immuneACCESS and kept in-frame rearrangements with V and J called. Such tables lack part of the clones; where checked against another copy, unresolved V genes explain under half of the gap, and the rest is unexplained. The DNA gave D and trimming, while V, J and clone size come from that table. The sample table records 75,000 to 95,000 clones; roughly 84% of these occur just once. The ten largest clones add up to around 5.8% of the sample.

Each collaborating institution followed its own protocols to collect whole blood in K2EDTA tubes. For TCRbeta analysis, collaborators shipped samples as frozen whole blood, isolated PBMCs, or DNA extracted from either of those sample types. Here is what the overall study found, with its caveats: The amount of clinical and demographic metadata varied by source and participant and was provided uncurated.

Points on this clone: It has no known antigen specificity. Base qualities are missing; no much larger clone stands one base away.

The TCR was taken from a man between 60 and 75 years old with acute or convalescent COVID-19. The chain is encoded by TRBV5-4 joined to TRBJ2-7; 7 junctional bases match TRBD1. Sequenced: peripheral blood. The CDR3 reads as follows: CASTYRGEQYF. The DNA is as follows: TGTGCCTCAACCTACAGGGGCGAGCAGTACTTC.